A single count supports the clone carrying this T cell receptor (beta chain). This specimen comes from a study of T cells in Graves' hyperthyroidism and ophthalmopathy. It was uncontrolled infection, other autoimmune disease, pregnancy or lactation that excluded patients. The blood sample predates any ophthalmopathy symptoms, coming from first hyperthyroidism diagnosis. Trimming cost V 4 bases and J 2 bases; bases outside gene matches: 17. CDR1 is MDHEN and CDR2 is SYDVKM in the germline V gene. The CDR3 is made up of 18 amino acids. TCR beta CDR3 regions were amplified from RNA. Primed by the HTBI set, a first-round RT-PCR was run on the TCR CDR3. TCRdb analysed the multiplex PCR reads with MiXCR anew, one entry per CDR3 protein. Here the sample spans approximately 270,000 distinct CDR3 sequences, about 14% being singletons.

The source of this sequence is a woman aged 40-49 years with Graves' hyperthyroidism that later progressed to Graves' ophthalmopathy. This chain connects TRBV28 to TRBJ2-7; 7 bases line up with TRBD1. The material sequenced was blood. The CDR3 DNA reads TGTGCCAGCAGTTCCCCCCCAGGCACAGGGGACGAGCCCTACGAGCAGTACTTC. Its translation is CASSSPPGTGDEPYEQYF.